Below are 19 T cell receptor beta chains sequenced from a single sample in a study of human T cells and chemical hapten exposure. Documented time point: patch test 3, about 24 weeks after DPC sensitization. Treatment here: therapeutic diphenylcyclopropenone sensitization with weekly scalp DPC. TCRdb independently ran MiXCR on the RACE reads; one entry per CDR3 protein. The data hold some 89,000 distinct CDR3 sequences, with 25% to 35% observed a single time. Sample: whole blood, taken in connection with sensitization to the hapten diphenylcyclopropenone (DPC). These receptors all come from a man aged 35 to 55 with alopecia areata. Some clones in this sample may be carry-over from other donors' samples.

This clonotype came up a few times. This chain links TRBV7-2 with TRBJ2-3, with D uncertain. Germline V gene lookup returns CDR1 SGHTA and CDR2 FQGNSA. The CDR3 is made up of 16 amino acids. The germline V and J ends were trimmed by 5 bases and 0 bases, with 15 bases remaining between them. The CDR3 DNA is TGTGCCAGCAGCCCGAGACTCATAACTAGCACAGATACGCAGTATTTT. This translates into CASSPRLITSTDTQYF.

This clonotype was picked up a small number of times. V usage is TRBV6-6 and J usage is TRBJ1-1; no clear D. The CDR3 consists of 13 residues. Germline CDR1 MNHNY, CDR2 SVGAGI (reference sequence). With 4 bases removed from V and 4 bases from J, the gap between germline ends came to 10 bases. The CDR3 protein is CASSFGPSTEAFF. Here the CDR3 DNA reads TGTGCCAGCAGTTTTGGACCTAGCACTGAAGCTTTCTTT.

The V call is TRBV5-1, the J call TRBJ1-1; perhaps TRBD1 as D (6 bases). The germline V and J ends were trimmed by 2 bases and 3 bases, with 11 bases remaining between them. This CDR3 region has 14 residues. Looked up from germline, CDR1 is SGHRS and CDR2 is YFSETQ. This CDR3 is CASSLYREYTEAFF. As DNA, the CDR3 is TGCGCCAGCAGCTTATACAGGGAATACACTGAAGCTTTCTTT.

The V call is TRBV28, the J call TRBJ2-7; D is perhaps TRBD1 or TRBD2 (5 bases each). V lost 6 bases to trimming and J lost 2 bases, with 14 bases between them. CDR1 is MDHEN, CDR2 SYDVKM, per germline. CDR3 size: 14 residues. This CDR3 is CASSSGTRAYEQYF. The CDR3 DNA sequence: TGTGCCAGCAGCTCGGGGACGAGAGCCTACGAGCAGTACTTC.

The V and J genes are TRBV11-2 and TRBJ1-4; TRBD1 matches 8 bases. CDR3 length equals 15 residues. Germline CDR1 is SGHAT and CDR2 is FQNNGV. With 5 bases clipped from V and 2 bases from J, the junction kept 4 bases outside the gene matches. CDR3 bases: TGTGCCAGCAGCGGACGGACAGGGACTAATGAAAAACTGTTTTTT. Amino acids: CASSGRTGTNEKLFF.

J is TRBJ2-1 and V is TRBV6-5; TRBD2 agrees at 11 bases. This CDR3 is built from 16 residues. With 0 bases clipped from V and 12 bases from J, the junction kept 10 bases outside the gene matches. Germline values: CDR1 MNHEY, CDR2 SVGAGI. The DNA for the CDR3 is TGTGCCAGCAGTTACTCTCGACTAGCGGGGAGCACCGTGCAGTTCTTC. The encoded protein is CASSYSRLAGSTVQFF.

This clonotype was counted only a few times. The rearrangement links TRBV28 to TRBJ1-2; TRBD1 is a possible D gene (5 bases). The CDR3 sequence is 13 residues long. With 5 bases removed from V and 6 bases from J, the gap between germline ends came to 13 bases. Germline values: CDR1 MDHEN, CDR2 SYDVKM. The CDR3 nucleotides are TGTGCCAGCAGTCTCTGGGGCGGGAATGGCTACACCTTC. It yields the protein CASSLWGGNGYTF.

This clonotype was counted once. This sequence joins TRBV2 and TRBJ2-7; the D is unclear. The CDR3 has 13 residues. V lost 4 bases, J lost 2 bases, and 9 bases lay in between. Germline V gene sequence: CDR1 SNHLY, CDR2 FYNNEI. CDR3 coding DNA: TGTGCCAGCAGTGGGGCCGCCACCTACGAGCAGTACTTC. Amino acids: CASSGAATYEQYF.

This sequence joins TRBV6-5 and TRBJ2-7; 11 nucleotides line up with TRBD1. CDR1 is MNHEY, CDR2 SVGAGI, per germline. V lost 2 bases and J lost 4; bases outside the gene matches: 4. This CDR3 region has 15 residues. CDR3 region: CASSYTGTGGYEQYF. CDR3 sequence (DNA): TGTGCCAGCAGTTACACCGGGACAGGGGGATACGAGCAGTACTTC.

This chain uses TRBV7-9 with TRBJ2-7, with 9 nucleotides matching TRBD1. The CDR3 extends over 15 amino acids. The junction had 14 bases not matched to a gene; V was cut back by 10 bases and J by 4 bases. Germline V gene sequence: CDR1 SEHNR, CDR2 FQNEAQ (reference sequence). The CDR3 DNA reads TGTGCCACCACTGGAGGGGGACAGGGCTTATACGAGCAGTACTTC. It codes for CATTGGGQGLYEQYF.

This clonotype was picked up a small number of times. The chain has TRBV2 and TRBJ2-3; D unresolved. Germline V CDR1 and CDR2: SNHLY, FYNNEI. The CDR3 length is 13 residues. With 5 bases removed from V and 6 bases from J, the gap between germline ends came to 12 bases. The CDR3 loop is CASSRLDGDTQYF. The CDR3 region has the DNA TGTGCCAGCAGTCGTTTAGATGGGGATACGCAGTATTTT.

This sequence joins TRBV3-1 and TRBJ2-3; D gene uncertain. The germline V and J ends were trimmed by 0 bases and 4 bases, with 8 bases remaining between them. CDR1 LGHDT and CDR2 YNNKEL come from the germline V gene (reference sequence). This CDR3 region has 14 residues. The CDR3 DNA reads TGTGCCAGCAGCCAAGAAACTCCCTCAGATACGCAGTATTTT. Translated, it gives CASSQETPSDTQYF.

The chain carries TRBV7-9 and TRBJ1-1, with D unclear. The germline gives CDR1 SEHNR, CDR2 FQNEAQ (reference sequence). The CDR3 contains 13 residues. Trimming stripped 1 base from V and 4 bases from J, with 7 bases between. The CDR3 reads CASSLGSGTEAFF. CDR3 sequence (DNA): TGTGCCAGCAGCTTAGGTTCGGGCACTGAAGCTTTCTTT.

The chain employs TRBV3-1 and TRBJ2-7; D may be TRBD2 (6 bases). The germline V and J ends were trimmed by 2 bases and 5 bases, with 10 bases remaining between them. Germline values: CDR1 LGHDT, CDR2 YNNKEL (reference sequence). This CDR3 contains 13 residues. The CDR3 region is CASSQPAGNEQYF. CDR3 DNA sequence: TGTGCCAGCAGCCAACCAGCGGGCAACGAGCAGTACTTC.

The sample holds a few counts of this clonotype. This sequence joins TRBV25-1 and TRBJ2-7; D unresolved. The ends were cut back, 3 bases at V and 4 bases at J, with 7 bases in the middle. CDR1 is MGHDK, CDR2 SYGVNS, per germline. The CDR3 has 12 amino acids. For the CDR3, the DNA is TGTGCCAGCAGTGAGTTGGGGTACGAGCAGTACTTC. Encoded protein: CASSELGYEQYF.

V usage is TRBV7-9 and J usage is TRBJ1-5, with TRBD1 as a possible D gene (6 bases). CDR1 is SEHNR and CDR2 is FQNEAQ in the germline V gene (reference sequence). V was clipped by 6 bases and J by 6 bases, with 15 bases between them. The CDR3 is 14 amino acids. CDR3 region: CASSSQGFAQPQHF. CDR3 coding DNA: TGTGCCAGCAGTTCACAGGGATTTGCTCAGCCCCAGCATTTT.

The chain uses TRBV3-1 and TRBJ2-1; D not certain. The CDR3 extends over 13 amino acids. In germline, CDR1 is LGHDT, CDR2 YNNKEL (reference sequence). The V end lost 4 bases, the J end lost 8 bases, and 12 bases lay between the germline ends. The CDR3 nucleotides read TGTGCCAGCAGCCCTATAAGAGGCGATGAGCAGTTCTTC. Translating gives CASSPIRGDEQFF.

The rearrangement links TRBV7-2 to TRBJ2-5, with D perhaps being TRBD1 or TRBD2 (6 bases each). This CDR3 is built from 14 residues. Germline-derived CDR1 and CDR2 are SGHTA and FQGNSA. Trimming stripped 2 bases from V and 4 bases from J, with 11 bases between. The CDR3 coding sequence is TGTGCCAGCAGCTTATTAGGGGGGCCAGAGACCCAGTACTTC. Protein product: CASSLLGGPETQYF.

This clonotype was counted between two and nine times. The rearrangement uses TRBV20-1 and TRBJ2-3; TRBD2 matches 15 bases. The trim removed 6 bases at V and 8 bases at J, leaving 6 bases unmatched. CDR1 and CDR2 (germline): DFQATT, SNEGSKA (reference sequence). The CDR3 has 14 amino acids. The CDR3 DNA sequence: TGCAGTGCCGCCCCGGGACTAGCGGGAGGTACGCAGTATTTT. Residues: CSAAPGLAGGTQYF.